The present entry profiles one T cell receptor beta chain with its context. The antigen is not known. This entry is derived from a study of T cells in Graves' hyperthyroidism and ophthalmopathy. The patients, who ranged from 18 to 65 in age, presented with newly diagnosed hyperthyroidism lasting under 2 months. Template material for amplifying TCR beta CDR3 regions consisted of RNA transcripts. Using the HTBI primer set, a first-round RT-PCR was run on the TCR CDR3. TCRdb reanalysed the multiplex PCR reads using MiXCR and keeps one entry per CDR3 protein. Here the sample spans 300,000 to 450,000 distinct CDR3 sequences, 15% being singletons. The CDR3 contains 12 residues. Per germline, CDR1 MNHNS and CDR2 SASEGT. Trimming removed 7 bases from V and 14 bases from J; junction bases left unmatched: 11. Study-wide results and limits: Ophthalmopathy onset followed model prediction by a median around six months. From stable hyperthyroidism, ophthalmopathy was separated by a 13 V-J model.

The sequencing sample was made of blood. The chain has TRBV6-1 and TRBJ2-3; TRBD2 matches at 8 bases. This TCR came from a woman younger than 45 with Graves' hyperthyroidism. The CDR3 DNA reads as TGTGCCAGCACCCCACCCGCGGGAGGTCCGTATTTT. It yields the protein CASTPPAGGPYF.